Described below is a single TCR beta chain sequence and its context. Germline V gene data show CDR1 as SGHDN and CDR2 as FVKESK. V lost 4 bases to trimming and J lost 9 bases; unmatched junction nucleotides: 20. The CDR3 has 19 amino acids. The data are from a study of T cell changes during pregnancy in multiple sclerosis. Some clones are missing from TCRdb's copy, which holds only in-frame ones; the method was immunoSEQ multiplex PCR. This sample has roughly 110,000 clones, with around 93% found just once. The sequence was collected from a female donor with multiple sclerosis, enrolled in a pregnancy study. The chain joins TRBV14 to TRBJ1-4; 10 bases fit TRBD1. Sample: peripheral blood, taken after pregnancy. The CDR3 spells CASSRGTGANSLRLKKLFF. DNA of the CDR3: TGTGCCAGCAGCCGAGGGACAGGGGCAAATTCCCTTCGGCTCAAAAAACTGTTTTTT.